This T cell receptor (beta chain) was captured by sequencing in a study of blood T cell repertoires in COVID-19. Study in general: In each case, the material was cDNA or gDNA derived from T cells, B-cell-depleted T cells, or PBMCs.

Per the study methods: Reference gene primers were amplified, and this amplification served to estimate nucleated cell counts. Repertoires were generated with immunoSEQ multiplex PCR, while TCRdb's copy carries only in-frame clones and drops some. D and trimming were read from the DNA, whereas the V and J calls and clone size are those reported in that table. The repertoire holds about 220,000 clones, roughly 84% seen once, with around 6.5% in the top ten. The V and J ends lost 7 bases and 4 bases respectively, with 16 bases between them. From germline, CDR1 is MNHEY and CDR2 SVGAGI. The length of the CDR3 is 15 residues.

V usage is TRBV6-5 and J usage is TRBJ2-2; D possibly corresponds to TRBD2 (6 bases). This clonotype originated in a woman aged 40 to 50 who had recovered from COVID-19. Sequenced sample: PBMCs or T cells enriched from blood (not recorded which). The CDR3 DNA reads as TGTGCCAGCAATAGGGACTCCACGGGCACCGGGGAGCTGTTTTTT. Its protein product is CASNRDSTGTGELFF.